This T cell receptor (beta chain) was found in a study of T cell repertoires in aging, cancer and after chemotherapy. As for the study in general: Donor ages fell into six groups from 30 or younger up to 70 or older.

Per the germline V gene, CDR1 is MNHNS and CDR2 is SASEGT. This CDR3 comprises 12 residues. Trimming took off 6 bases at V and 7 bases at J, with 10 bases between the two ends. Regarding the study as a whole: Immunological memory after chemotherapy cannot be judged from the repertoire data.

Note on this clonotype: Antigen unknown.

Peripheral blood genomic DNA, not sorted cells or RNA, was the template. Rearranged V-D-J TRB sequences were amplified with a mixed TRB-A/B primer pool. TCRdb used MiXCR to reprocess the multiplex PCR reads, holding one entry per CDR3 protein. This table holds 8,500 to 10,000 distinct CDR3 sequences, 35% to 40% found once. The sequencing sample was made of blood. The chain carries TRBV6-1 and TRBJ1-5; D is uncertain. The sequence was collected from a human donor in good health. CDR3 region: CASRPSRQPQHF. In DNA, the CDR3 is TGTGCCAGCAGACCTTCGCGGCAGCCCCAGCATTTT.